Shown below are 30 T cell receptor beta chains from a single sample sequenced in a study of Ad26.COV2.S vaccination and SARS-CoV-2 variants. Libraries were prepared by immunoSEQ multiplex PCR; TCRdb keeps only in-frame clonotypes and omits some of them. The table lists 360,000 or so clones, about nine tenths of them singletons. Regarding treatment: some 19 received Ad26.COV2.S at low or high dose, single or two shots; roughly 5 received placebo; per-sample allocation not given. The samples were gathered on day 63 after the first injection of vaccine or placebo. The sequenced sample was peripheral blood, obtained in a trial of Ad26.COV2.S vaccine versus placebo. The source of these receptors is a person aged 18-60 years who received the Ad26.COV2.S COVID-19 vaccine or a placebo.

The gene calls are TRBV25-1 and TRBJ2-1; 8 bases agree with TRBD1. Germline V CDR1 and CDR2: MGHDK, SYGVNS. CDR3 length: 14 amino acids. V shed 3 bases and J 9 bases; nucleotides not matched to a gene: 7. CDR3 sequence: CASSEDRVYGEQFF. Written as DNA, the CDR3 is TGTGCCAGCAGTGAGGACAGGGTTTATGGTGAGCAGTTCTTC.

As for this clone: Other DNA sequences in this specimen translate into the identical CDR3. The chain links TRBV20-1 to TRBJ1-4; D gene unclear. Germline V gene data show CDR1 as DFQATT and CDR2 as SNEGSKA (reference sequence). The ends were cut back, 3 bases at V and 8 bases at J, with 10 bases in the middle. The CDR3 is made up of 12 amino acids. The CDR3 nucleotides read TGCAGTGCTAGTTCCGGTGGGGAAAAACTGTTTTTT. Its translation is CSASSGGEKLFF.

The gene calls are TRBV6-5 and TRBJ2-3; either TRBD1 or TRBD2 may fit D (6 bases each). This CDR3 has 15 amino acids. Germline V CDR1 and CDR2: MNHEY, SVGAGI. With 6 bases removed from V and 3 bases from J, the gap between germline ends came to 16 bases. CDR3 bases: TGTGCCAGCAGGCACATACGGGGGCGGACAGATACGCAGTATTTT. This codes for CASRHIRGRTDTQYF.

The V and J genes are TRBV7-2 and TRBJ2-2; tentatively, D is TRBD2 (6 bases). Looked up from germline, CDR1 is SGHTA and CDR2 is FQGNSA. Trimming removed 3 bases from V and 5 bases from J, with 13 bases in between. The CDR3 has 15 amino acids. CDR3 nucleotide sequence: TGTGCCAGCAGCTTGTCCCGGGACTTTACCGGGGAGCTGTTTTTT. As protein: CASSLSRDFTGELFF.

The chain employs TRBV6-2 or TRBV6-3 and TRBJ2-3, with 7 bases aligning to TRBD2. The trim removed 2 bases at V and 3 bases at J, leaving 14 bases unmatched. From germline, CDR1 is MNHEY and CDR2 SVGEGT. The CDR3 extends over 18 amino acids. The CDR3: CASSYDRGGTVQTDTQYF. CDR3 coding DNA: TGTGCCAGCAGTTACGACCGCGGGGGAACGGTTCAGACAGATACGCAGTATTTT.

This chain connects TRBV30 to TRBJ2-3, with D possibly being TRBD1 (6 bases). V lost 3 bases to trimming and J lost 6 bases, with 16 bases between them. The CDR3 sequence is 14 residues long. Germline assignment: CDR1 GTSNPN and CDR2 SVGIG (reference sequence). The CDR3 region has the DNA TGTGCCTGGAGCGCCATCGGGACACCCGATACGCAGTATTTT. It codes for CAWSAIGTPDTQYF.

V usage is TRBV6-5 and J usage is TRBJ2-3, with D tentatively TRBD2 (7 bases). V dropped 6 bases and J dropped 4 bases, with 17 bases sitting between them. The CDR3 totals 15 residues. Germline assignment: CDR1 MNHEY and CDR2 SVGAGI. CDR3 loop: CASSMERGGADTQYF. DNA of the CDR3: TGTGCCAGCAGCATGGAGAGGGGGGGGGCAGATACGCAGTATTTT.

This chain connects TRBV19 to TRBJ1-5; D not certain. CDR1 and CDR2 (germline): LNHDA, SQIVND (reference sequence). The CDR3 is 16 residues long. V lost 2 bases and J 6 bases, leaving 17 bases between the germline ends. This CDR3 reads CASSIILGRGRQPQHF. CDR3 coding DNA: TGTGCCAGTAGTATAATTTTAGGGCGAGGGCGTCAGCCCCAGCATTTT.

The V and J genes are TRBV14 and TRBJ2-6; 7 bases match TRBD2. The CDR3 has 16 amino acids. V dropped 3 bases and J dropped 2; count of bases not matched to a gene: 4. The germline V gene encodes CDR1 SGHDN and CDR2 FVKESK. CDR3 sequence reads: CASSHGLGTGANVLTF. DNA for the CDR3: TGTGCCAGCAGCCACGGACTAGGAACTGGGGCCAACGTCCTGACTTTC.

The gene calls are TRBV3-1 (or the pseudogene TRBV3-2) and TRBJ1-1; D unclear. From germline, CDR1 is LGHDT and CDR2 YNNKEL (reference sequence). V was trimmed by 8 bases and J by 0 bases, leaving 16 bases between them. The length of the CDR3 is 15 residues. CDR3 region: CASSEGDFMNTEAFF. The CDR3 DNA is TGTGCCAGCTCCGAAGGAGACTTCATGAACACTGAAGCTTTCTTT.

The chain employs TRBV19 and TRBJ2-3, with no clear D. This CDR3 contains 16 residues. V lost 2 bases and J lost 0, with 12 bases in between. CDR1 is LNHDA and CDR2 is SQIVND in the germline V gene (reference sequence). The CDR3 DNA reads as TGTGCCAGTAGTATATATGGCAGAACTAGCACAGATACGCAGTATTTT. It specifies CASSIYGRTSTDTQYF.

The sample holds one count of this clone. The V gene is TRBV4-3, the J gene TRBJ2-7; weak D call: TRBD1 (6 bases). Germline values: CDR1 LGHNA, CDR2 YSLEER. The CDR3 is made up of 16 amino acids. Trimming shortened V by 4 bases and J by 6 bases, and 22 bases separated the two germline ends. CDR3 coding DNA: TGCGCCAGCAGCCCCTCCGGGATGGGGGCGATGGGCGAGCAGTACTTC. It is translated as CASSPSGMGAMGEQYF.

This clone appeared a few times. The genes are TRBV3-1 (or the pseudogene TRBV3-2) and TRBJ1-1; tentatively, D is TRBD1 (5 bases). Germline CDR1 reads LGHDT; CDR2 reads YNNKEL (reference sequence). There are 14 residues in the CDR3. V was cut by 1 base and J by 8 bases, with 14 bases left in between. The DNA for the CDR3 is TGTGCCAGCAGCCAAGGACAGTCGGGCAGGGAAGCTTTCTTT. The encoded protein is CASSQGQSGREAFF.

The chain recombines TRBV19 with TRBJ2-5; D may correspond to TRBD1 or TRBD2 (6 bases each). The CDR3 has 15 residues. Trimming took 5 bases from V and 5 from J, leaving 18 bases between them. CDR1 and CDR2 from the germline V gene are LNHDA and SQIVND (reference sequence). CDR3: CASSYKGGSRETQYF. The CDR3 DNA is TGTGCCAGTAGTTACAAAGGGGGGTCAAGGGAGACCCAGTACTTC.

The CDR3 reads CAWSVRAANTEAFF. The CDR3 DNA reads as TGTGCCTGGAGTGTACGAGCAGCGAACACTGAAGCTTTCTTT. The chain recombines TRBV30 with TRBJ1-1; D not resolved. V shed 0 bases and J shed 1 base, with 9 bases lying between them. This CDR3 is 14 amino acids long. Germline CDR1 is GTSNPN and CDR2 is SVGIG (reference sequence).

The chain carries TRBV5-1 and TRBJ1-2; 9 nucleotides align to TRBD1. CDR3 length equals 14 residues. After removal of 5 bases from V and 7 bases from J, the junction contained 9 bases not matched to a gene. Germline V gene lookup returns CDR1 SGHRS and CDR2 YFSETQ. CDR3 bases: TGCGCCAGCAGTTGGACAGGGGCTCTCTCTGGCTACACCTTC. Translation: CASSWTGALSGYTF.

The V gene is TRBV5-7, the J gene TRBJ1-2; 9 nucleotides match TRBD1. TRBV5-7 is designated an ORF whose function remains uncertain. J gave up 4 bases and V 3 bases, and 4 bases lay outside the gene matches. There are 14 residues in the CDR3. The CDR3, as DNA: TGTGCCAGCAGCTCCGGACAGGGGCGCTATGGCTACACCTTC. Encoded protein: CASSSGQGRYGYTF.

The chain couples TRBV9 to TRBJ2-2; D gene uncertain. The CDR3 is 15 amino acids. V was cut by 4 bases and J by 6 bases, with 16 bases left in between. Germline values: CDR1 SGDLS, CDR2 YYNGEE. The CDR3 region is CASSNLDEVAGELFF. In DNA, the CDR3 is TGTGCCAGCAGCAACCTAGATGAGGTGGCCGGGGAGCTGTTTTTT.

V and J are TRBV3-1 (or the pseudogene TRBV3-2) and TRBJ2-7; 14 nucleotides match TRBD2. The junction had 5 bases not matched to a gene; V was cut back by 4 bases and J by 6 bases. There are 15 residues in the CDR3. CDR1 is LGHDT and CDR2 is YNNKEL in the germline V gene (reference sequence). The CDR3, as DNA: TGTGCCAGCAGCCGACTAGCGGGGGGGCCGGGCGAGCAGTACTTC. As protein: CASSRLAGGPGEQYF.

This clone was seen a handful of times. The CDR3 loop reads CASSLVSGGEQFF. The CDR3 coding sequence is TGTGCCAGCAGCTTAGTTTCCGGGGGTGAGCAGTTCTTC. The chain employs TRBV7-6 and TRBJ2-1; TRBD2 is a possible D gene (6 bases). Trimming stripped 1 base from V and 9 bases from J, with 10 bases between. This CDR3 has 13 residues. CDR1 and CDR2 from the germline V gene are SGHVS and FNYEAQ.

CDR3 sequence (DNA): TGTGCCAGCAGCTTGGTCCGACAGGGTTTGTCGGCGTACGGCTACAATGAGCAGTTCTTC. As protein: CASSLVRQGLSAYGYNEQFF. The rearrangement links TRBV5-5 to TRBJ2-1, with TRBD1 identical over 7 bases. Germline-derived CDR1 and CDR2 are SGHKS and YYEKEE (reference sequence). V was clipped by 0 bases and J by 3 bases; unmatched bases: 18. CDR3 length equals 20 residues.

In DNA form, the CDR3 reads TGCGCCAGCAGCGCTACGGGGGACCTCGGAGCTTTCTTT. Translating it yields CASSATGDLGAFF. The chain joins TRBV5-1 to TRBJ1-1; D possibly corresponds to TRBD1 (5 bases). CDR1 and CDR2 from the germline V gene are SGHRS and YFSETQ. Trimming shortened V by 4 bases and J by 10 bases, and 17 bases separated the two germline ends. This CDR3 is built from 13 residues.

The chain carries TRBV7-9 and TRBJ2-7; TRBD2 agrees at 7 bases. CDR1 SEHNR and CDR2 FQNEAQ come from the germline V gene (reference sequence). There are 15 residues in the CDR3. Trimming took 5 bases from V and 3 from J; bases not matched to a gene: 10. This CDR3 reads CASSDGGKMSYEQYF. The DNA of the CDR3 is TGTGCCAGCAGCGACGGGGGGAAAATGAGCTACGAGCAGTACTTC.

This clone showed up just a few times. The genes are TRBV4-1 and TRBJ1-5; D ambiguous. Trimming pared 0 bases from V and 6 bases from J, leaving 9 bases between. CDR3 length equals 14 residues. Germline V gene sequence: CDR1 MGHRA, CDR2 YSYEKL. The CDR3 here is CASSQEGFSQPQHF. For the CDR3, the DNA is TGCGCCAGCAGCCAAGAGGGATTTAGTCAGCCCCAGCATTTT.

The chain recombines TRBV20-1 with TRBJ1-5, with 9 nucleotides matching TRBD1. In germline, CDR1 is DFQATT, CDR2 SNEGSKA (reference sequence). The CDR3 is made up of 14 amino acids. The J segment lost 5 bases and the V segment lost 6 bases, leaving 8 bases of the junction unmatched. The CDR3 spells CSASPGQGDQPQHF. DNA for the CDR3: TGCAGTGCAAGTCCGGGACAGGGTGATCAGCCCCAGCATTTT.

The chain carries TRBV25-1 and TRBJ1-2; TRBD1 matches 7 bases. The CDR3 consists of 15 residues. The junction had 6 bases not matched to a gene; V was cut back by 4 bases and J by 1 base. Germline V gene sequence: CDR1 MGHDK, CDR2 SYGVNS. CDR3 DNA: TGTGCCAGCAGTGCAGCTTACAGGGGTAACTATGGCTACACCTTC. Its protein is CASSAAYRGNYGYTF.

This chain joins TRBV29-1 and TRBJ1-5, with 9 bases fitting TRBD1. V shed 3 bases, J shed 0 bases, and the junction held 24 bases outside the gene matches. Germline CDR1 and CDR2: SQVTM and ANQGSEA. The CDR3 runs 22 residues. The CDR3 sequence: CSVDPLVGTGGAELYSNQPQHF. CDR3 coding DNA: TGCAGCGTTGACCCCCTGGTTGGAACAGGGGGCGCGGAACTATATAGCAATCAGCCCCAGCATTTT.

The rearrangement joins TRBV6-6 to TRBJ2-3, with TRBD1 as a possible D gene (6 bases). V dropped 5 bases and J dropped 5 bases, with 8 bases sitting between them. Germline loops: CDR1 MNHNY, CDR2 SVGAGI (reference sequence). The CDR3 contains 12 residues. The CDR3 DNA follows: TGTGCCAGCAGTACAGGGAGAGATACGCAGTATTTT. Its protein product is CASSTGRDTQYF.

The chain has TRBV30 and TRBJ2-5; the D gene is possibly TRBD1 (5 bases). V was trimmed by 0 bases and J by 5 bases, leaving 10 bases between them. The CDR3 contains 13 residues. Germline lookup yields CDR1 GTSNPN and CDR2 SVGIG (reference sequence). Written as DNA, the CDR3 is TGTGCCTGGAGTGTGAAGGGGTCGGAGACCCAGTACTTC. It specifies CAWSVKGSETQYF.

CDR3 coding DNA: TGTGCCAGCAGCCCGTTCGGGGCCAACACCGGGGAGCTGTTTTTT. Its translation: CASSPFGANTGELFF. This chain links TRBV3-1 (or the pseudogene TRBV3-2) with TRBJ2-2, with D possibly being TRBD1 or TRBD2 (5 bases each). Trimming left V 4 bases short and J 2 bases short, with 11 bases between. Germline V lookup: CDR1 LGHDT, CDR2 YNNKEL (reference sequence). The CDR3 extends over 15 amino acids.